This T cell receptor (beta chain) was observed in a study of blood T cell repertoires in COVID-19 (dated by TCRdb to 2020 to 2022). For the study in its entirety: Samples from collaborators originated in the United States, Italy and Spain and spanned both the acute and convalescent phases of COVID-19. The prospective study material was composed of cDNA or gDNA derived from T cells, B-cell-depleted T cells, or PBMCs. Deeply sampled blood TCRbeta repertoires from subjects exposed to, actively infected with, or recovered from COVID-19 were included in the dataset. A freely available public database, intended as a resource for researchers studying the immune response to SARS-CoV-2, is where the repertoires were released. The samples were drawn from two sources: the first 160 participants of the ongoing ImmuneRACE study, and some 1,300 subjects contributed by 6 global collaborators. Sample metadata almost always included a de-identified subject ID, COVID-19 status, age in years and sex. Where available, HLA class I and class II types were taken from metadata supplied by the sample provider and were not determined by assay-based typing. What the authors observed across the whole study: The quantity of clinical and demographic metadata differed by source and by participant and was supplied without curation.

Each collaborating institution followed its own protocols to collect whole blood in K2EDTA tubes. Collaborator samples were shipped for TCRbeta analysis as frozen whole blood, isolated PBMCs, or DNA extracted from either sample type. Trimming removed 6 bases from V and 6 bases from J; the gene matches leave 11 bases unexplained. The germline V gene (reference sequence) gives CDR1 as LNHDA and CDR2 as SQIVND. The CDR3, cysteine through phenylalanine, is 15 amino acids long. Of all the DNA, just the CDR3 is kept, 45 bases in frame from base 1. TCRbeta CDR3 regions were amplified from genomic DNA by means of the immunoSEQ Assay, a bias-controlled multiplex PCR. Per the authors' processing: Nucleated cell counts per sample were estimated from amplification of reference gene primers within the assay. To quantify the absolute abundance of each unique TCRbeta CDR3 rearrangement, sequence reads were collapsed and filtered. For each sample, productive Simpson clonality was calculated as the square root of Simpson's diversity index across productive rearrangements. The source is immuneACCESS, and TCRdb retained only in-frame sequences with V and J called. Part of the clones is not carried over; for the studies checked, unresolved V genes explain less than half of this, and the remainder is unexplained. V, J and clone size are taken as reported in that table, and D and trimming were inferred from the DNA itself. The sample includes fewer than 200,000 clones, with approximately 84% observed a single time. The ten top clones hold 9.5% to 13% of the sample.

As regards this clone: The specificity of this receptor is unknown. The record has no base qualities; no much larger clone is one base away.

The sequence links TRBV19 to TRBJ2-7, with 10 bases matching TRBD2. This receptor was obtained from a man aged 65 to 79 with active or convalescent COVID-19. Sequencing was done on a sample of peripheral blood. The base sequence is TGTGCCAGTAGCCCAACTAGCGGGATACTTCGCGAGCAGTACTTC. It encodes CASSPTSGILREQYF.